The clone carrying this T cell receptor beta chain was seen repeatedly, ten times or more. The target antigen is unknown. The entry originates in a study of blood T cells in healthy people across ages. Broader study findings: Aged donors had fewer naive CD4+ cells and lower diversity than long-lived donors.

PCR was performed a second time for roughly 6 to 12 cycles using a sample-barcoded 5' primer and a J-beta primer mix. TCRdb re-called the 5' RACE reads with MiXCR, one entry per CDR3 protein. This table holds around 1,700,000 distinct CDR3 sequences, roughly 30% found once. Per sample, at least 6 micrograms of total RNA were extracted. The length of the CDR3 is 15 residues. The V segment lost 10 bases and the J segment 8 bases; nucleotides outside the gene matches: 19. From germline, CDR1 is MNHEY and CDR2 SMNVEV (reference sequence). This receptor was taken from a woman in her twenties or thirties in good health. Sequencing used blood. The chain combines TRBV27 with TRBJ1-2, with 7 positions matching TRBD1. The CDR3 DNA is TGTGCCACTGCGGTAGGGGGCGATAAAAGGAAAGGCTACACCTTC. This encodes CATAVGGDKRKGYTF.